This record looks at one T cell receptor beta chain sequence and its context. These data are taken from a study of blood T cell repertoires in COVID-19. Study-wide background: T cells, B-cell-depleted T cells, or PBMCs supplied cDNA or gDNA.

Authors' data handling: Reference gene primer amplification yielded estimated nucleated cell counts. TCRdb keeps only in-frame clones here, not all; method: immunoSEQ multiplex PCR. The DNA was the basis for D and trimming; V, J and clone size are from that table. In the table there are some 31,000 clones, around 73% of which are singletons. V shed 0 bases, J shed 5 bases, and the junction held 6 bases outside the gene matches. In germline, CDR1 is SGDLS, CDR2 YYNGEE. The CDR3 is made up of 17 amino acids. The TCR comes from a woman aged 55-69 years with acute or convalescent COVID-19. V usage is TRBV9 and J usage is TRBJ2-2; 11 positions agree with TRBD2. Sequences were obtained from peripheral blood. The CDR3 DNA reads TGTGCCAGCAGCGTAGCCCTAGCGGGGGGAGTAACCGGGGAGCTGTTTTTT. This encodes CASSVALAGGVTGELFF.